This TCR beta chain derives from a study of regulatory T cells in long-lasting Graves disease (dated by TCRdb to the early 2020s). Turning to the overall study: In the newly diagnosed Graves' disease group, patients had been taking antithyroid drugs for less than 3 months. This study used TCR sequencing and RNA sequencing of peripheral blood to compare persistent Graves' disease patients against newly diagnosed Graves' disease patients. The study took place in China and was registered as a clinical trial. TCR sequencing covered roughly 13 persistent and around 20 newly diagnosed Graves' disease patients, some 35 samples in total. Broad study findings and their caveats: Persistent patients shared more public clonotypes among themselves (under 3,000) than newly diagnosed patients did (approximately 870). Because the primary lesion, thyroid tissue, could not be accessed, the study looked at peripheral blood alone. Compared with newly diagnosed patients, persistent Graves' disease patients had lower TCR Shannon entropy and fewer highly expanded clones, which suggests clonal expansion. Preferential use of TRBV28, TRBJ1-2 and TRBJ2-5 was observed in persistent disease, whereas TRBV20-1 and TRBJ2-1 were favored in newly diagnosed disease. As a limitation, the authors acknowledged that the small sample size may reduce accuracy. Sequencing and analysis were limited to the TCR beta chain.

Explained via the paper, the time point label denotes: newly diagnosed GD, antithyroid drugs for less than 3 months. For both TCR sequencing and RNA sequencing, RNA was extracted from PBMCs using TRIzol. The diagnosis of Graves' disease was made according to American Thyroid Association guidelines. Patients were recruited from an endocrinology department in Xi'an, China. Each patient gave around 9.2 milliliters of peripheral blood, collected in an EDTA anticoagulant tube. Ficoll Paque Plus density gradient separation was used to isolate PBMCs, and no further T cell sorting was performed. An Agilent 2100 Bioanalyzer and agarose gel were used to check RNA quality, while a NanoDrop 2000 measured RNA concentration. Taken from cysteine to phenylalanine, the CDR3 has 16 residues. Just CDR3 DNA is preserved here, 48 bases in frame from base 1. Germline trimming: 4 bases from V, 5 bases from J; junction bases outside gene matches: 9. The germline V gene (reference sequence) supplies CDR1 SEHNR and CDR2 FQNEAQ.

The protocol used for the library was multiplex PCR. The instrument given in TCRdb is Illumina HiSeq 4000. To build TCR beta libraries, CDR3 regions were amplified by Arm-PCR using iRepertoire HTBI primers. Before sequencing, the PCR products underwent gel purification. Turning to the authors' computational methods: Gene usage analysis of CDR3 amino acid clonotypes relied on the approximately 62 TRBV and around 14 TRBJ segments identified across samples. COPE and FqMerger were used to merge filtered high-quality paired reads into contigs. BLAST was used to align contigs to the IMGT TRBV, TRBD and TRBJ reference genes, and CDR3 was defined following IMGT. Highly expanded clones were defined as clonotypes with a frequency above 0.1%. Shannon entropy was used to measure repertoire diversity, and the Gini coefficient was used to measure V-J evenness. A clonotype was considered public if more than one individual shared it. The public reads were reprocessed in TCRdb via fastp at Q25 and MiXCR, keeping in-frame beta chains. Entries are consolidated by CDR3 protein sequence, retaining the most common genes and DNA. The V and J calls, along with clone size, are taken from TCRdb and not from the paper's own processing. Here the sample has roughly 530,000 distinct CDR3 sequences; about 16% occur a single time. 20% to 25% of the sample comes from the top ten.

A note on this clonotype: Its antigen remains undetermined. No base qualities exist here, and no much larger clone lies one base off it.

These same data were also listed under a study on T cells in Graves' hyperthyroidism and ophthalmopathy. As described in the second report: Graves' hyperthyroidism was defined as stable when no progression to ophthalmopathy occurred over 18 months of follow-up. Hyperthyroidism patients were newly diagnosed, with disease duration under 2 months, and aged 18 to 65 years. The study excluded patients with uncontrolled infections, other autoimmune diseases, pregnancy or lactation. Diagnoses were established on the basis of clinical symptoms, serum thyroxine and TRAb, thyroid ultrasound, and orbital computed tomography. For the first round of RT-PCR on the TCR CDR3, the HTBI primer set was used together with the Qiagen OneStep RT-PCR kit. Blood samples also contained most of the expanded thyroid clonotypes (frequency above 0.001), which suggests that blood repertoires may reflect thyroid immune responses. Ophthalmopathy was separated from stable hyperthyroidism by a 13 V-J signature model, with just over 85% sensitivity and roughly 81% specificity obtained in cross-validation and 80%/75% obtained in testing. In validation, the model predicted progression to ophthalmopathy a median of approximately 6.6 months before onset, with about 70% sensitivity and 72.22% specificity. TCR V-J signatures able to tell the groups apart were searched for in a discovery cohort of 100 patients, of whom more than 40 had Graves' ophthalmopathy and around 56 had stable Graves' hyperthyroidism. Prospective prediction of ophthalmopathy was tested in an independent validation cohort of some 19 hyperthyroidism patients and 17 patients who later progressed to ophthalmopathy. The approximately 97 discovery patients were randomly divided into training and test sets at a 7:3 ratio. The study also compared thyroid tissue and blood T-cell repertoires from a handful of Graves' hyperthyroidism patients. Once sampling was done, hyperthyroidism patients were given methimazole at a starting dose of 30 mg daily, whereas ophthalmopathy patients were given high-dose intravenous methylprednisolone. The libraries were constructed in a second round of multiplex PCR and then size-selected and purified. Paired-end sequencing of the libraries was performed with 100 bp reads on an Illumina HiSeq2000. Raw data were processed with SOAPnuke, discarding reads with adapters, uncalled bases, mean Phred below 15, or no exact constant-primer or identifier match. High-quality paired reads were merged with COPE v1.2.5, and unique nucleotide sequences were defined as clonotypes. MiTCR v1.1 was used to align the clonotypes against IMGT TRBV, TRBD and TRBJ reference segments. The analysis was restricted to V-J combinations with a frequency above 0.0001, which together covered 99% to 99.2% of the repertoires. The TCS score was defined as the ratio of F50 (clonal expansion) to E x V (chaos), calculated using BLOSUM62-based TCRdist between CDR3 peptides within each V-J. Welch's t-statistics and random forest reduced approximately 520 V-J features to 10 to 15, which were used in a naive Bayes classifier (R e1071). Sample size was not statistically predetermined, and investigators were not blinded to group allocation. The paper describes TCR Vbeta CDR3 sequencing of about 140 peripheral blood samples, made up of 43 ophthalmopathy patients, around 78 hyperthyroidism patients and 17 progressor patients.

The input for sequencing was peripheral blood mononuclear cells (PBMCs), taken at new diagnosis, from a patient treated with antithyroid drugs. The chain couples TRBV7-9 to TRBJ1-5; TRBD1 agrees with 9 junctional bases. The sequence was obtained from a woman aged 35-60 years with Graves disease. Donor details come from another sample of the same person, matched by shared clones. DNA sequence: TGTGCCAGCAGCTCCCGGGACAGGGCGGTTGATCAGCCCCAGCATTTT. Its product reads: CASSSRDRAVDQPQHF.